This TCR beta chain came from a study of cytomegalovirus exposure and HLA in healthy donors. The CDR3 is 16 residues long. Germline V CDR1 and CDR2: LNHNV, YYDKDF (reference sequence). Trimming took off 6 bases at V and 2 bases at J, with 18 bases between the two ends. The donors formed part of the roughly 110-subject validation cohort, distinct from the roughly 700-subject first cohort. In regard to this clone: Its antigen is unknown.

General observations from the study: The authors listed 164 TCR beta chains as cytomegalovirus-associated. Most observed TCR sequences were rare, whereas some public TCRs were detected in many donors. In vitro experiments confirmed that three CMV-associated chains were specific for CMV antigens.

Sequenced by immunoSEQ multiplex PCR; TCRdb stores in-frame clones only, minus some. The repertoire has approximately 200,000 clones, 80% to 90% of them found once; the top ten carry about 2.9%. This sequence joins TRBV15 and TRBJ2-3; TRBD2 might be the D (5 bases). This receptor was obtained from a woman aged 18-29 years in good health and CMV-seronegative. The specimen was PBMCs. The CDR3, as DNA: TGTGCCACCAGAACGGGAAAAGGTCGTGCCACAGATACGCAGTATTTT. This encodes CATRTGKGRATDTQYF. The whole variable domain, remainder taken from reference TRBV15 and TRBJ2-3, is DAMVIQNPRYQVTQFGKPVTLSCSQTLNHNVMYWYQQKSSQAPKLLFHYYDKDFNNEADTPDNFQSRRPNTSFCFLDIRSPGLGDTAMYLCATRTGKGRATDTQYFGPGTRLTVL.